One T cell receptor (beta chain) is described in this entry. Its antigen is currently unknown. The data derive from a study of long-term antiretroviral therapy in people with HIV. Whole-study findings and limits: Data on ART adherence, viral resistance or therapy changes were unavailable. Possibly under older ART regimens, blood was drawn between about 2004 and 2018.

The assay used was immunoSEQ (version v3.0), run at survey level. Some clones are missing from TCRdb's copy, which holds only in-frame ones; the method was immunoSEQ multiplex PCR. The sample has some 20,000 clones, 80% to 95% seen once; the top ten hold about 7.3%. This CDR3 is 14 amino acids long. Looked up from germline, CDR1 is LNHDA and CDR2 is SQIVND (reference sequence). The V and J ends lost 7 bases and 4 bases respectively, with 16 bases between them. The receptor's source is a woman aged 45-65 years with HIV. V and J are TRBV19 and TRBJ1-2; D unresolved. The sequences come from unsorted PBMCs, collected 4.4 years after starting antiretroviral therapy. The CDR3 DNA follows: TGTGCCAGTACCATACGCGCAGGTATCTATGGCTACACCTTC. It translates to CASTIRAGIYGYTF.